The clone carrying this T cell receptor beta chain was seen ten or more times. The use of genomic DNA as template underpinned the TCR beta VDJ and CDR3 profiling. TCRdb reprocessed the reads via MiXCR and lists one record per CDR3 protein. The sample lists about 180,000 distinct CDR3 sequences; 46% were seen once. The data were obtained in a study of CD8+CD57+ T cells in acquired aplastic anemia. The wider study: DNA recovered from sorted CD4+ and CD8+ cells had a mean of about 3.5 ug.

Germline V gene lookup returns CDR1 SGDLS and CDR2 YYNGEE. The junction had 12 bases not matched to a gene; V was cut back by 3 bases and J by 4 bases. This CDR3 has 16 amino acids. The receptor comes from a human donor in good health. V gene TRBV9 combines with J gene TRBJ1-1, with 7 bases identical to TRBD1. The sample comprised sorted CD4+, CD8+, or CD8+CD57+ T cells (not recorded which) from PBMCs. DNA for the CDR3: TGTGCCAGCAGCGCAGGTGAGGGGGCGTGGGGCACTGAAGCTTTCTTT. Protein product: CASSAGEGAWGTEAFF.